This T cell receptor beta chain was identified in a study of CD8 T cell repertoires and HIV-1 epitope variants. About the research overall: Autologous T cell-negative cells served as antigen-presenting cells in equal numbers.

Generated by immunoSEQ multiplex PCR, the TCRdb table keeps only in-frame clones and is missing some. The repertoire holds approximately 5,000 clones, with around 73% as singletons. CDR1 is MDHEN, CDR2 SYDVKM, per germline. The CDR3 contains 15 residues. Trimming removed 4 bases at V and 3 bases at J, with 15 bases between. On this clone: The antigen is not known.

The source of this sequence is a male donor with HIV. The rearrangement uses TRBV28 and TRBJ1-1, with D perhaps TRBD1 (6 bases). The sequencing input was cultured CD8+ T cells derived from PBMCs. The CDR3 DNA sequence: TGTGCCAGCAGTTCTACAGGGATCGGGCACACTGAAGCTTTCTTT. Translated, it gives CASSSTGIGHTEAFF.